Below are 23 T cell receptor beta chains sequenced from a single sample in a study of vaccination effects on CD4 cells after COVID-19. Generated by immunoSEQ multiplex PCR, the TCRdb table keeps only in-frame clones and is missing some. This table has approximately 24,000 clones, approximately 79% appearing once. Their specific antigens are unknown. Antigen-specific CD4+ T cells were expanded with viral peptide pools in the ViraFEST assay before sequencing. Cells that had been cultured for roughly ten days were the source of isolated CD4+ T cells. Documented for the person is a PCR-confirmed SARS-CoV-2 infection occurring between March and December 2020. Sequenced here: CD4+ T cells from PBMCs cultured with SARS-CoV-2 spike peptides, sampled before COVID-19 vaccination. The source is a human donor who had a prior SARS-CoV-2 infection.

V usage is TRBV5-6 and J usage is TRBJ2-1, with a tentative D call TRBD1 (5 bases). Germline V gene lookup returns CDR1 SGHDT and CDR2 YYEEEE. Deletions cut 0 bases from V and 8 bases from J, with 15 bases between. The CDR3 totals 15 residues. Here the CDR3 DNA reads TGTGCCAGCAGCTTGGCGGCAGGGAATCTCTATGAGCAGTTCTTC. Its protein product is CASSLAAGNLYEQFF.

The CDR3 DNA is TGTGCCAGCAGCCGCGCGGGGGTCTACGAGCAGTACTTC. This sequence encodes CASSRAGVYEQYF. V is TRBV6-2 or TRBV6-3 and J is TRBJ2-7; 7 positions agree with TRBD2. Germline V gives CDR1 MNHEY, CDR2 SVGEGT. The CDR3 covers 13 residues. V was pared by 6 bases and J by 3 bases, with 5 bases of the junction left unmatched.

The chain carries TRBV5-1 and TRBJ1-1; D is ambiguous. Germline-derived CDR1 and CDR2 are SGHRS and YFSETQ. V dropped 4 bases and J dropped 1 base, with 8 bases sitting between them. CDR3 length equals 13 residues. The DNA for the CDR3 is TGCGCCAGCAGCCCTACGGGGAACACTGAAGCTTTCTTT. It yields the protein CASSPTGNTEAFF.

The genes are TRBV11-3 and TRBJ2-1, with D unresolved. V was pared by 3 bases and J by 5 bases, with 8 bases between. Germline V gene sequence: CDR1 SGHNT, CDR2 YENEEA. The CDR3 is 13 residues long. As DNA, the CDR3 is TGTGCCAGCAGCTTGACCCAAGACAATGAGCAGTTCTTC. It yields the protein CASSLTQDNEQFF.

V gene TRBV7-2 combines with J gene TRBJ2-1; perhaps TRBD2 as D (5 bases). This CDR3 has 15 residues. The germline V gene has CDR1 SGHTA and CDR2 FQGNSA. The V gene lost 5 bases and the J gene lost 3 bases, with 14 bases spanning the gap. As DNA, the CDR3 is TGTGCCAGCAGCCCTGTAGGTGGACTCTACAATGAGCAGTTCTTC. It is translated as CASSPVGGLYNEQFF.

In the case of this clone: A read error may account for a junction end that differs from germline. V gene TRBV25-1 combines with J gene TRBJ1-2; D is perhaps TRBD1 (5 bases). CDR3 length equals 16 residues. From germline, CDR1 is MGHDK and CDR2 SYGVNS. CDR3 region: CASTEYRTVLGGGYTF. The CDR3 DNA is TGTGCCAGCACTGAATACCGGACGGTCCTTGGGGGGGGCTACACCTTC.

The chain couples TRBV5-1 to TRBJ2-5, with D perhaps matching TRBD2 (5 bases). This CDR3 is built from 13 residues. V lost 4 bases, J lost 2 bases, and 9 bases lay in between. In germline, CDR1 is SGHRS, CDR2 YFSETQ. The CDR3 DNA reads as TGCGCCAGCAGCGGGTCGGGGCAAGAGACCCAGTACTTC. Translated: CASSGSGQETQYF.

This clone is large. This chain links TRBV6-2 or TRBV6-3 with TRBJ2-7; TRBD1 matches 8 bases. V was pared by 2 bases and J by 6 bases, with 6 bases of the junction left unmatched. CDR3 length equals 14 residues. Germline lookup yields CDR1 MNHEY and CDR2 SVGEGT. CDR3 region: CASSYRQGSREQYF. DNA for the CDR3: TGTGCCAGCAGTTACCGACAGGGGAGTCGCGAGCAGTACTTC.

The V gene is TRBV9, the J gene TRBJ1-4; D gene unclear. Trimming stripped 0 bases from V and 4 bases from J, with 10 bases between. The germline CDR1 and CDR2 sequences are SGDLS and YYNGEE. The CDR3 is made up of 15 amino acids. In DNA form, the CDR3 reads TGTGCCAGCAGCGTAGCACCCCATGATAATGAAAAACTGTTTTTT. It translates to CASSVAPHDNEKLFF.

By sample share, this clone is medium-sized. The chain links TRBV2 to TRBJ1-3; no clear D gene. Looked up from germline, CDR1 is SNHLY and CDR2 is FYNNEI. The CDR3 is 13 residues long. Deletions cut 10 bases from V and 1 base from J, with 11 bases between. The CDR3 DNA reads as TGTGCCATTGGGGTCGGTTCTGGAAACACCATATATTTT. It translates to CAIGVGSGNTIYF.

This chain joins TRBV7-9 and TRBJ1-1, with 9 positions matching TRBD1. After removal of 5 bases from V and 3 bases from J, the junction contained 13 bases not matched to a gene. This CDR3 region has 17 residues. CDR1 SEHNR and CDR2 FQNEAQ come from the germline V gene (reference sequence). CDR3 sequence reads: CASSPGQGSGWYTEAFF. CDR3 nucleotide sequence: TGTGCCAGCAGCCCTGGACAGGGGAGTGGGTGGTACACTGAAGCTTTCTTT.

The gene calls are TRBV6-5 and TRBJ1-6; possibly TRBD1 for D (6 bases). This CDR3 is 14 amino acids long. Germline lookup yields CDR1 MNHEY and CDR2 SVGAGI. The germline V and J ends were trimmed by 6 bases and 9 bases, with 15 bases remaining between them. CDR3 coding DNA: TGTGCCAGCAGCCGCCGGGGGGCAAGTTCACCCCTCCACTTT. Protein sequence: CASSRRGASSPLHF.

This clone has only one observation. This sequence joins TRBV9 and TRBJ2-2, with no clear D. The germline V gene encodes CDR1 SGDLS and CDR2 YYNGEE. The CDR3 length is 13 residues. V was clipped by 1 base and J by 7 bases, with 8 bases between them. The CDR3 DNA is TGTGCCAGCAGCGTACGAACCCTCGGGGAGCTGTTTTTT. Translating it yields CASSVRTLGELFF.

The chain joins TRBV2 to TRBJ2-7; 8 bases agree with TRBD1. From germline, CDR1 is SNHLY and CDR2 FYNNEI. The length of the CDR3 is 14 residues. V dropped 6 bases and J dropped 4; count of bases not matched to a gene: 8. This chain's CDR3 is CASRNQGAVYEQYF. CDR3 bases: TGTGCCAGCAGAAATCAGGGGGCTGTGTACGAGCAGTACTTC.

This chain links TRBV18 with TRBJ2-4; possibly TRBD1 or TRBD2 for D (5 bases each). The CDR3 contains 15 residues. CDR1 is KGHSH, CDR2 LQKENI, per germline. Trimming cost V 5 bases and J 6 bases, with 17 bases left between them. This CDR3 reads CASSSVPGPGNIQYF. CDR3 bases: TGTGCCAGCTCAAGCGTCCCGGGGCCGGGAAACATTCAGTACTTC.

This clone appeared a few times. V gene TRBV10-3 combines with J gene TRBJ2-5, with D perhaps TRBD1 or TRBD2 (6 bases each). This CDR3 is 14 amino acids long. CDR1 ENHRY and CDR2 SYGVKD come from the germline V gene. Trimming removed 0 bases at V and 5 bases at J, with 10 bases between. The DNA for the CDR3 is TGTGCCATCAGTGAGTCCACAGGGAGGGAGACCCAGTACTTC. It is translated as CAISESTGRETQYF.

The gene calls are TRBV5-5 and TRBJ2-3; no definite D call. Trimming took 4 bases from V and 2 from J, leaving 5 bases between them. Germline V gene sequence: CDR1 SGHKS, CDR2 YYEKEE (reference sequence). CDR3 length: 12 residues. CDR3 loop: CASSTYTDTQYF. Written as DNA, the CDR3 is TGTGCCAGCAGCACTTACACAGATACGCAGTATTTT.

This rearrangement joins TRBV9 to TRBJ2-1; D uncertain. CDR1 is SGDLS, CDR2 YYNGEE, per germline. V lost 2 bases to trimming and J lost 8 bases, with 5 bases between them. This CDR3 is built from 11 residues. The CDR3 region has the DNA TGTGCCAGCAGCGTTAGGGATGAGCAGTTCTTC. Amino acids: CASSVRDEQFF. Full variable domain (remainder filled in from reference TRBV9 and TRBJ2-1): DSGVTQTPKHLITATGQRVTLRCSPRSGDLSVYWYQQSLDQGLQFLIQYYNGEERAKGNILERFSAQQFPDLHSELNLSSLELGDSALYFCASSVRDEQFFGPGTRLTVL.

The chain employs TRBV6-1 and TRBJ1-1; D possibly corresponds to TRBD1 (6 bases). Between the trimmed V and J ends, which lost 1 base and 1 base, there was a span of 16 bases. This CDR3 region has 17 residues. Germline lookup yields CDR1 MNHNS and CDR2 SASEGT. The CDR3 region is CASSEGTDFEGNTEAFF. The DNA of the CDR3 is TGTGCCAGCAGTGAAGGGACAGACTTCGAGGGGAACACTGAAGCTTTCTTT.

Here the CDR3 DNA reads TGTGCCAGCAGCGCCGACCGGGACTCCCAATTCTTC. Its protein is CASSADRDSQFF. The J gene is TRBJ2-1, the V gene TRBV9, with D possibly matching TRBD2 (6 bases). The CDR3 consists of 12 residues. Germline CDR1 and CDR2: SGDLS and YYNGEE. Trimming took off 3 bases at V and 16 bases at J, with 17 bases between the two ends.

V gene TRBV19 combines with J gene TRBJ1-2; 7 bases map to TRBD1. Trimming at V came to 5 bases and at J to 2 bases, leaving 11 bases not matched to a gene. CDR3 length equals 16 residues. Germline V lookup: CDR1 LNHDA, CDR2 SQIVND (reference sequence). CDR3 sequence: CASSSRLGQKNYGYTF. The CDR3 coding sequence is TGTGCCAGTAGTTCCCGCTTGGGACAGAAAAACTATGGCTACACCTTC.

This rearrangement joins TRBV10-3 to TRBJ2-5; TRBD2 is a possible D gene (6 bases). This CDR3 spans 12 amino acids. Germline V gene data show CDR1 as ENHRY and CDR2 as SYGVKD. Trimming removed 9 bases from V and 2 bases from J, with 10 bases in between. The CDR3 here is CAMGRGQETQYF. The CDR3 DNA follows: TGTGCCATGGGGCGGGGACAAGAGACCCAGTACTTC.

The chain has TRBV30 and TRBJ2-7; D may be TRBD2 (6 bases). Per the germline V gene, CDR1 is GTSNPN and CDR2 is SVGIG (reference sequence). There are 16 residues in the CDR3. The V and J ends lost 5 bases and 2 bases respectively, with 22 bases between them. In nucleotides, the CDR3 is TGTGCCTGGGAGCCCCTGAGCAGGGAGGTTCCCTACGAGCAGTACTTC. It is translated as CAWEPLSREVPYEQYF.